This T cell receptor (beta chain) was recorded in a study of type 1 and type 2 diabetes patients. The PCR template was genomic DNA. Amplification of the beta chain CDR3 used 30 forward and 13 reverse multiplex primers. MiXCR, run by TCRdb on the multiplex PCR reads, gives a single entry per CDR3 protein. The sample consists of around 300,000 distinct CDR3 sequences, around 47% of them appearing once. Sequencing was carried out using peripheral blood mononuclear cells (PBMCs). The source of this sequence is a man younger than 35 with type 2 diabetes.

The CDR3 sequence is CASSPVRASNTEAFF. CDR3 nucleotides: TGTGCCAGCTCACCGGTAAGGGCCTCGAACACTGAAGCTTTCTTT. The rearrangement joins TRBV18 to TRBJ1-1; D not resolved. In germline, CDR1 is KGHSH, CDR2 LQKENI. V was cut by 3 bases and J by 1 base, with 12 bases left in between. This CDR3 comprises 15 residues.